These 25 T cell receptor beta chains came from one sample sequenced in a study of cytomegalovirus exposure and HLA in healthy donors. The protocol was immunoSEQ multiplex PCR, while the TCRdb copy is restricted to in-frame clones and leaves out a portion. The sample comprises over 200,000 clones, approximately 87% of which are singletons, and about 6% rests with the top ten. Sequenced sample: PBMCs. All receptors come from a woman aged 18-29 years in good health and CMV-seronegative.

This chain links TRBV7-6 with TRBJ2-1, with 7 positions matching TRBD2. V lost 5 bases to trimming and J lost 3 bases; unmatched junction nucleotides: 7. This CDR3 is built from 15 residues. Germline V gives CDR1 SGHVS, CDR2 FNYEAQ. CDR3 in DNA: TGTGCCAGCAGCCCCGGGACTATCCACTACAATGAGCAGTTCTTC. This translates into CASSPGTIHYNEQFF.

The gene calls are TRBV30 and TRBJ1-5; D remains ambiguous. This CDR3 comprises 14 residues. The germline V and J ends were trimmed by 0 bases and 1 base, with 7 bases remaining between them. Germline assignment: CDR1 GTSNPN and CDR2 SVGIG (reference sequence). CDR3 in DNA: TGTGCCTGGAGTGTTTCAGGAAGCAATCAGCCCCAGCATTTT. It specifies CAWSVSGSNQPQHF.

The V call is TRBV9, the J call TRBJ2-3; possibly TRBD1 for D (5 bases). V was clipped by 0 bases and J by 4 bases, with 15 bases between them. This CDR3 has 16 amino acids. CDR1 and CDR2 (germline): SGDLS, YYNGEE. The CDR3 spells CASSVVGQMSADTQYF. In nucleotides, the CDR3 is TGTGCCAGCAGCGTAGTAGGACAAATGAGCGCAGATACGCAGTATTTT.

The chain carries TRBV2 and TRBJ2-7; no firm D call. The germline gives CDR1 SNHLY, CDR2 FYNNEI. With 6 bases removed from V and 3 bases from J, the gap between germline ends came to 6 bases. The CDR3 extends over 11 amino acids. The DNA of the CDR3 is TGTGCCAGCAGCTCCTACTACGAGCAGTACTTC. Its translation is CASSSYYEQYF.

CDR3 region: CASSLGRVYNSPLHF. The CDR3 DNA sequence: TGCGCCAGCAGCTTGGGCCGGGTCTATAATTCACCCCTCCACTTT. The chain joins TRBV5-1 to TRBJ1-6; D not resolved. V was clipped by 0 bases and J by 3 bases, with 7 bases between them. In germline, CDR1 is SGHRS, CDR2 YFSETQ. This CDR3 contains 15 residues. The full variable domain, with the rest looked up from reference TRBV5-1 and TRBJ1-6, is KAGVTQTPRYLIKTRGQQVTLSCSPISGHRSVSWYQQTPGQGLQFLFEYFSETQRNKGNFPGRFSGRQFSNSRSEMNVSTLELGDSALYLCASSLGRVYNSPLHFGNGTRLTVT.

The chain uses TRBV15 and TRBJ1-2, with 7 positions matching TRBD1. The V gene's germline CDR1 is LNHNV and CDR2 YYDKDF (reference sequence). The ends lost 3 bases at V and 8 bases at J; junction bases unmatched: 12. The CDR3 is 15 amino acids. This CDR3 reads CATSSARQGTGGYTF. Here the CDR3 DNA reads TGTGCCACCAGCAGTGCTAGACAGGGCACGGGCGGCTACACCTTC.

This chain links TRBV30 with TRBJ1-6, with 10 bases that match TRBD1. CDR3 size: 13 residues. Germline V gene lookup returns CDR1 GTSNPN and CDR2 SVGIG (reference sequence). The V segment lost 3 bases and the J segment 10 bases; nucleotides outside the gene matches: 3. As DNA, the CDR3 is TGTGCCTGGAGGGGACAGGGGATCTCACCCCTCCACTTT. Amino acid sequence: CAWRGQGISPLHF.

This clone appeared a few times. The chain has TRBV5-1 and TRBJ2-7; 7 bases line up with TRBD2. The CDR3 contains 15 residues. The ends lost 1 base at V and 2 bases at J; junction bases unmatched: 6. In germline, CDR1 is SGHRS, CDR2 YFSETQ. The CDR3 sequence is CASSLRGGGTYEQYF. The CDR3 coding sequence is TGCGCCAGCAGCTTGAGGGGCGGGGGAACCTACGAGCAGTACTTC.

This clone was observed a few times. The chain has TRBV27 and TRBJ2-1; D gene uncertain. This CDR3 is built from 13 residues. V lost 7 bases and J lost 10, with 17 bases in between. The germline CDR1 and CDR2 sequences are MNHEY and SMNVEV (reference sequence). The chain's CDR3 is CASTDLIRLEQFF. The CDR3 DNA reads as TGTGCCAGCACGGACCTGATAAGGTTGGAGCAGTTCTTC.

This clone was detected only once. The CDR3 DNA follows: TGTGCCTGGAGCTCCGGGGTTCGTAGCACAGATACGCAGTATTTT. It translates to CAWSSGVRSTDTQYF. The genes are TRBV30 and TRBJ2-3; D possibly corresponds to TRBD2 (5 bases). CDR1 is GTSNPN, CDR2 SVGIG, per germline (reference sequence). V lost 3 bases and J 0 bases, leaving 13 bases between the germline ends. The CDR3 consists of 15 residues.

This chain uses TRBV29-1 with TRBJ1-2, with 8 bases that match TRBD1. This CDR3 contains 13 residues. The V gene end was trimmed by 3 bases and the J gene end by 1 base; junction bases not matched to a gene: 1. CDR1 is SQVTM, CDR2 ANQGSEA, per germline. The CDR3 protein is CSVETGDNYGYTF. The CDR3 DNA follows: TGCAGCGTTGAGACAGGGGATAACTATGGCTACACCTTC.

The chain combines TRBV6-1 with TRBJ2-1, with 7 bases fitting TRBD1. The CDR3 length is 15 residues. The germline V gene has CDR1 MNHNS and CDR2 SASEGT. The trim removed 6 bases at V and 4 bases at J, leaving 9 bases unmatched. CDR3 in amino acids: CASSARDSQYNEQFF. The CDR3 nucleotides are TGTGCCAGCAGCGCACGGGACAGTCAATACAATGAGCAGTTCTTC.

The CDR3 here is CASNQDPDEQFF. CDR3 nucleotide sequence: TGTGCCAGCAACCAGGACCCGGATGAGCAGTTCTTC. V usage is TRBV6-1 and J usage is TRBJ2-1, with D unresolved. With 7 bases removed from V and 8 bases from J, the gap between germline ends came to 12 bases. The CDR3 has 12 residues. The germline V gene encodes CDR1 MNHNS and CDR2 SASEGT.

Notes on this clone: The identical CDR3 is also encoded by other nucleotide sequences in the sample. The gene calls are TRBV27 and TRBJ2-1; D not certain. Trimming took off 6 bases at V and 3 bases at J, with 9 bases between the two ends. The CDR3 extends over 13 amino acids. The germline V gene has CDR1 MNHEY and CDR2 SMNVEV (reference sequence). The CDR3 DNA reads TGTGCCAGCAGCCTTAATTACTACAATGAGCAGTTCTTC. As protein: CASSLNYYNEQFF.

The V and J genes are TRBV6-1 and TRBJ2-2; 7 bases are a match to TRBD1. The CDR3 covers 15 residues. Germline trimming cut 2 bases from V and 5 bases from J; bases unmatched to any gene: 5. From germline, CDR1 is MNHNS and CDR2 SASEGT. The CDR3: CASSETGQQTGELFF. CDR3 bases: TGTGCCAGCAGTGAAACGGGACAGCAAACCGGGGAGCTGTTTTTT.

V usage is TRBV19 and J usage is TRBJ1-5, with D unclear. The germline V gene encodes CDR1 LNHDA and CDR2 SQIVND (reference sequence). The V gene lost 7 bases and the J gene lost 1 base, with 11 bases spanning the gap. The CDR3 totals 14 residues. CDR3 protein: CASTRVGSNQPQHF. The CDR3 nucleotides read TGTGCCAGTACAAGGGTTGGGAGCAATCAGCCCCAGCATTTT.

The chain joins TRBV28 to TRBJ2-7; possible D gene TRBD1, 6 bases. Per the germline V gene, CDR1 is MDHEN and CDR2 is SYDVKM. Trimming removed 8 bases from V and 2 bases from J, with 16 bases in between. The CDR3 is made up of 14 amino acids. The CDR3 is CASRSPGQTYEQYF. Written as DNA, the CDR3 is TGTGCCAGCCGATCTCCCGGACAGACCTACGAGCAGTACTTC.

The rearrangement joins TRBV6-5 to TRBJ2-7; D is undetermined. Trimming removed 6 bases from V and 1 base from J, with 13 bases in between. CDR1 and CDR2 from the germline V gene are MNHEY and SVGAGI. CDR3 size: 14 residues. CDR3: CASSQASWSYEQYF. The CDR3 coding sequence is TGTGCCAGCAGCCAAGCGTCCTGGTCCTACGAGCAGTACTTC.

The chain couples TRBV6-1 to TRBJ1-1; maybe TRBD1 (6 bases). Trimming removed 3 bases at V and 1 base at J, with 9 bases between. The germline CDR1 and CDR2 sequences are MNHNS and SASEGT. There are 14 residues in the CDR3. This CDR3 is CASSDDRRNTEAFF. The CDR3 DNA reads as TGTGCCAGCAGTGACGACAGGAGGAACACTGAAGCTTTCTTT.

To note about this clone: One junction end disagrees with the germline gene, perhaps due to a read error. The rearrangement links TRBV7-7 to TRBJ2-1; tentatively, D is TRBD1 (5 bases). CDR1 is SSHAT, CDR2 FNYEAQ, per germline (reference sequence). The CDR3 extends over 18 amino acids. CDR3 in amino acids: CASSPAYEAGKAYNEQFF. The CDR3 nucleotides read TGTGCTAGCAGCCCCGCTTATGAGGCAGGGAAGGCCTACAATGAGCAGTTCTTC.

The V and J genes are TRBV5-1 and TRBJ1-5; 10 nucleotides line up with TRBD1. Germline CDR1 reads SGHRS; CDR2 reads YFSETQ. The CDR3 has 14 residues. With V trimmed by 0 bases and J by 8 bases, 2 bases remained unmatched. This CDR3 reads CASSLGTGGEPQHF. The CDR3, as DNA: TGCGCCAGCAGCTTGGGGACAGGGGGAGAGCCCCAGCATTTT.

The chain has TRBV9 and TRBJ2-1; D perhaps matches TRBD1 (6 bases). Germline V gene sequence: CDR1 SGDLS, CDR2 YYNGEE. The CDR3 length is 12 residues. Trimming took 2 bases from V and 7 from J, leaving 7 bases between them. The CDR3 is CASSVGQNEQFF. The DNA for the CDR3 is TGTGCCAGCAGCGTTGGACAGAATGAGCAGTTCTTC. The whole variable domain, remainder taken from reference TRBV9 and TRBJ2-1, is DSGVTQTPKHLITATGQRVTLRCSPRSGDLSVYWYQQSLDQGLQFLIQYYNGEERAKGNILERFSAQQFPDLHSELNLSSLELGDSALYFCASSVGQNEQFFGPGTRLTVL.

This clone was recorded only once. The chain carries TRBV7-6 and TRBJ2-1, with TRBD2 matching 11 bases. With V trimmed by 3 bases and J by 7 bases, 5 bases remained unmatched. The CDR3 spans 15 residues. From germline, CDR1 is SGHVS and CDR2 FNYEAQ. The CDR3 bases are TGTGCCAGCAGCTTGGGTAGCGGGGGGGTAAATGAGCAGTTCTTC. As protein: CASSLGSGGVNEQFF. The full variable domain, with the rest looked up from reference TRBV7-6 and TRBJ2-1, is GAGVSQSPRYKVTKRGQDVALRCDPISGHVSLYWYRQALGQGPEFLTYFNYEAQQDKSGLPNDRFSAERPEGSISTLTIQRTEQRDSAMYRCASSLGSGGVNEQFFGPGTRLTVL.

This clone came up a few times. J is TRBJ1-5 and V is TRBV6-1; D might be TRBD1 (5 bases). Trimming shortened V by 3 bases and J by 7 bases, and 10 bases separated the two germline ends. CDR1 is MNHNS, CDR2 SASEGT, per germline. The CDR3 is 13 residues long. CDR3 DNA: TGTGCCAGCAGTGAGGGGGGTTTGCAGCCCCAGCATTTT. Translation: CASSEGGLQPQHF.

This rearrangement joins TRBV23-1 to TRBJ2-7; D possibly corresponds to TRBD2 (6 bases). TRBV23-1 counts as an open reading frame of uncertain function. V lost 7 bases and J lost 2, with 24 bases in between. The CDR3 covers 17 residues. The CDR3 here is CASTLRWDVRGPYEQYF. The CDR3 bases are TGCGCCAGCACCTTACGATGGGATGTGCGGGGACCCTACGAGCAGTACTTC.